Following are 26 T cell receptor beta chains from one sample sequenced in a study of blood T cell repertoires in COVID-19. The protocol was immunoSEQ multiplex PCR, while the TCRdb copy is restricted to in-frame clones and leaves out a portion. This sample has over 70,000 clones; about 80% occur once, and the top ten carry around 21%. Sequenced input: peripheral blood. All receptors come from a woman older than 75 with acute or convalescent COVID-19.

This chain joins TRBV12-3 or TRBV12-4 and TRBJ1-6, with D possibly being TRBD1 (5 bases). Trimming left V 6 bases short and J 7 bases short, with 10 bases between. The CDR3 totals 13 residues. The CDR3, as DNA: TGTGCCAGCAGACCAGGGTGGAATTCACCCCTCCACTTT. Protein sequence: CASRPGWNSPLHF.

The CDR3 region is CASSQVEAQYF. In nucleotides, the CDR3 is TGTGCCAGCAGCCAAGTGGAGGCCCAGTACTTC. V and J are TRBV3-1 (or the pseudogene TRBV3-2) and TRBJ2-5; a weak D match, TRBD2 (5 bases). V lost 1 base and J lost 9, with 6 bases in between. The CDR3 totals 11 residues. Germline lookup yields CDR1 LGHDT and CDR2 YNNKEL (reference sequence).

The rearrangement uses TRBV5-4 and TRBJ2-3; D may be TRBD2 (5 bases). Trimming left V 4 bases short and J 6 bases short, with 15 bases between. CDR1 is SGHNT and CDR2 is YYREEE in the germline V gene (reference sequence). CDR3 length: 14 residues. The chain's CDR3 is CASSPWGSEDTQYF. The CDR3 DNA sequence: TGTGCCAGCAGCCCCTGGGGTAGCGAGGATACGCAGTATTTT.

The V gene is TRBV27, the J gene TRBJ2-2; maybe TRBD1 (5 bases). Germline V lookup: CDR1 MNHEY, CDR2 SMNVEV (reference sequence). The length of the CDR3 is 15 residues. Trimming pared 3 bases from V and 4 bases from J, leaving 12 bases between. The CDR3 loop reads CASSFGQGLTGELFF. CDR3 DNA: TGTGCCAGCAGTTTCGGGCAGGGCCTCACCGGGGAGCTGTTTTTT.

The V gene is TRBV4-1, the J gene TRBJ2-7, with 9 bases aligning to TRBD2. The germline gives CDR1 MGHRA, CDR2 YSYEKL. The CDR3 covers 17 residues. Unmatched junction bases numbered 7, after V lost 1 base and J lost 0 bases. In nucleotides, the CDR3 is TGCGCCAGCAGCCAAGGAATGGCTAGCGGGGCCTCCTACGAGCAGTACTTC. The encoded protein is CASSQGMASGASYEQYF.

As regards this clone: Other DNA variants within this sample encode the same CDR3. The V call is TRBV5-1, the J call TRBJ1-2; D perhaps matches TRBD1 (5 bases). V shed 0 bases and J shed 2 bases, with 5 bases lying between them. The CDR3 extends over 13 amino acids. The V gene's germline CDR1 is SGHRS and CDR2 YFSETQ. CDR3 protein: CASSLGQNYGYTF. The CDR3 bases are TGCGCCAGCAGCTTGGGACAGAACTATGGCTACACCTTC.

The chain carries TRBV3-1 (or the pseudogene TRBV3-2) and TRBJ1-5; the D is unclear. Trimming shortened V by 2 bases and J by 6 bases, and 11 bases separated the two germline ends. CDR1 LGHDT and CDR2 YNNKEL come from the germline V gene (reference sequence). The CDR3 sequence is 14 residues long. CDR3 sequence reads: CASSQMRAGQPQHF. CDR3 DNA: TGTGCCAGCAGCCAAATGCGCGCGGGTCAGCCCCAGCATTTT.

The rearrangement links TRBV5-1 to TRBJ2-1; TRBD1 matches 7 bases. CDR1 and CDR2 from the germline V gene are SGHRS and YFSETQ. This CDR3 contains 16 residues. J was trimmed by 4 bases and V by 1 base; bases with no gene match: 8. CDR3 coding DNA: TGCGCCAGCAGCTTGCTCGGACAGGAGGTATACAATGAGCAGTTCTTC. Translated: CASSLLGQEVYNEQFF.

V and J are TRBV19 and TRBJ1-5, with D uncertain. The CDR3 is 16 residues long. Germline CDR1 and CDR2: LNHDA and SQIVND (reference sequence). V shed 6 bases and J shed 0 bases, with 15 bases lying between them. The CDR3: CASRPAAGLSNQPQHF. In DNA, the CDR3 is TGTGCCAGTAGACCTGCGGCGGGCCTTAGCAATCAGCCCCAGCATTTT.

This CDR3 is CASSRSGTMYYEQYF. The CDR3 DNA reads TGTGCCAGCAGTCGATCCGGGACAATGTACTACGAGCAGTACTTC. The chain joins TRBV27 to TRBJ2-7; weak D call: TRBD1 (6 bases). Germline V gives CDR1 MNHEY, CDR2 SMNVEV (reference sequence). CDR3 length: 15 residues. Trimming took 5 bases from V and 3 from J, leaving 17 bases between them.

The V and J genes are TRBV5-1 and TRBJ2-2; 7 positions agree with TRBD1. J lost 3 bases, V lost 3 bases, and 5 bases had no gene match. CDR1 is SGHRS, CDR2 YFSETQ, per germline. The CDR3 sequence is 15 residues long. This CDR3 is CASSWNTGDTGELFF. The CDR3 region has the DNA TGCGCCAGCAGCTGGAACACAGGGGACACCGGGGAGCTGTTTTTT.

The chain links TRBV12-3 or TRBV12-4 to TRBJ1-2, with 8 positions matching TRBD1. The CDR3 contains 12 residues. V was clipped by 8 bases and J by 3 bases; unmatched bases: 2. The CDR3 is CASQGAHYGYTF. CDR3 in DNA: TGTGCCAGCCAGGGGGCCCACTATGGCTACACCTTC.

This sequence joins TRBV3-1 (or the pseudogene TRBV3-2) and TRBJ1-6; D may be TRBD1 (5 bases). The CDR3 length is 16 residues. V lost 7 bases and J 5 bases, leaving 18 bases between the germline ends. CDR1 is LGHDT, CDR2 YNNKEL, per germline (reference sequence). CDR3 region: CASTQRGIGHNSPLHF. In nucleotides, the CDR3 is TGTGCCAGCACCCAGCGGGGGATCGGGCATAATTCACCCCTCCACTTT.

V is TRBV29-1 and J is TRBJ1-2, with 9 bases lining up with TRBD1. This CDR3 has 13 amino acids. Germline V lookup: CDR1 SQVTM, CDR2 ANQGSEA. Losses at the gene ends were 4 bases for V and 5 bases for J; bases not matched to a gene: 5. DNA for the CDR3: TGCAGCGTTGGGTCGGGACAGGGTTATGGCTACACCTTC. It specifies CSVGSGQGYGYTF.

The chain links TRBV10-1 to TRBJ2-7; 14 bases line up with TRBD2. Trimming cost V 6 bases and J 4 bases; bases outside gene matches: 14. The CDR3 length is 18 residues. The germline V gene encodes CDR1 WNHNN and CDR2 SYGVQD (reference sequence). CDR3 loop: CASRFGLAGGPYSYEQYF. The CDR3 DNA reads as TGCGCCAGCAGATTCGGACTAGCGGGAGGACCCTACTCTTACGAGCAGTACTTC.

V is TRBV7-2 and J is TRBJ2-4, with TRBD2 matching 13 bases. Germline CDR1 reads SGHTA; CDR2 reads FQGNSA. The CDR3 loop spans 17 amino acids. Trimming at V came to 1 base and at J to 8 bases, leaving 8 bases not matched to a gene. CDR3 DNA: TGTGCCAGCAGCTTAGAACTAGCGGGAGGGTTGGGGGACATTCAGTACTTC. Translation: CASSLELAGGLGDIQYF. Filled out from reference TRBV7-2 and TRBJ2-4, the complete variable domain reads GAGVSQSPSNKVTEKGKDVELRCDPISGHTALYWYRQSLGQGLEFLIYFQGNSAPDKSGLPSDRFSAERTGGSVSTLTIQRTQQEDSAVYLCASSLELAGGLGDIQYFGAGTRLSVL.

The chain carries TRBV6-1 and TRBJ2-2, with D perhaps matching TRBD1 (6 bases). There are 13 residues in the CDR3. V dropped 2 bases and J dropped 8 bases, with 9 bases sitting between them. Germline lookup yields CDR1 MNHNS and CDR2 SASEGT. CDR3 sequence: CASSELGAGELFF. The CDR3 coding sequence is TGTGCCAGCAGTGAACTGGGGGCAGGGGAGCTGTTTTTT.

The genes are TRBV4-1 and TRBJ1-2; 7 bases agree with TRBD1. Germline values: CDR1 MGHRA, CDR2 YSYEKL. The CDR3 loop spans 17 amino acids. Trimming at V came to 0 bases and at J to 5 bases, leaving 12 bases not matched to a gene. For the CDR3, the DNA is TGCGCCAGCAGCCAAGACGGCGGCGGGGACAGATCATATGGCTACACCTTC. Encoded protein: CASSQDGGGDRSYGYTF.

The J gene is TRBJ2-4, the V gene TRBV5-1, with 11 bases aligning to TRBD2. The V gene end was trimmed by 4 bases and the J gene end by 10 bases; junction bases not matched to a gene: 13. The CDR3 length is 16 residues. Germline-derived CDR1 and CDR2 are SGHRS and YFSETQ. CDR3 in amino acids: CASSLGTSGRVGIQYF. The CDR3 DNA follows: TGCGCCAGCAGCCTGGGGACTAGCGGACGAGTTGGTATTCAGTACTTC.

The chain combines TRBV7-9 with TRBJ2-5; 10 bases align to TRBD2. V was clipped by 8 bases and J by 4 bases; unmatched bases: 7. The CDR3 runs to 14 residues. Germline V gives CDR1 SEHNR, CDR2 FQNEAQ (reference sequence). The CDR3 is CASAEAGGGETQYF. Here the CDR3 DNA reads TGTGCCAGCGCCGAAGCGGGAGGGGGAGAGACCCAGTACTTC.

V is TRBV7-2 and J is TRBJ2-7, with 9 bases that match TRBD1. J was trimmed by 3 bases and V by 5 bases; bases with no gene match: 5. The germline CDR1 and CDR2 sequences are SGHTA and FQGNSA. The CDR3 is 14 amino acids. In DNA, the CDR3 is TGTGCCAGCAGCACCACGGGACAGGGCTACGAGCAGTACTTC. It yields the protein CASSTTGQGYEQYF.

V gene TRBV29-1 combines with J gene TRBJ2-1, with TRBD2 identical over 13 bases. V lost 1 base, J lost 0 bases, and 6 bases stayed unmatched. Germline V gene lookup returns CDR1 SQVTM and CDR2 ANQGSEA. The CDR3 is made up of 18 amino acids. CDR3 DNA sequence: TGCAGCGTTGAAGGGACTAGCGGGGGACCACGCTCCTACAATGAGCAGTTCTTC. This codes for CSVEGTSGGPRSYNEQFF.

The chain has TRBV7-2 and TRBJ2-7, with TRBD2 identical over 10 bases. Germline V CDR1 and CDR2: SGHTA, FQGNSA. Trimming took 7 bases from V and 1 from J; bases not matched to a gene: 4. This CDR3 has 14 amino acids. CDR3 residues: CASNPSGGSYEQYF. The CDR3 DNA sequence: TGTGCCAGCAACCCTAGCGGGGGATCCTACGAGCAGTACTTC.

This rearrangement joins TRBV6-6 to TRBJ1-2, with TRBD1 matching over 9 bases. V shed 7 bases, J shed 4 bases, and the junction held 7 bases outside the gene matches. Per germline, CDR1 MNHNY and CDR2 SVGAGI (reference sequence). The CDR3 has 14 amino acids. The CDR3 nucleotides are TGTGCCAGCAAGAGACAGGGGGATAGCTATGGCTACACCTTC. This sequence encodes CASKRQGDSYGYTF.

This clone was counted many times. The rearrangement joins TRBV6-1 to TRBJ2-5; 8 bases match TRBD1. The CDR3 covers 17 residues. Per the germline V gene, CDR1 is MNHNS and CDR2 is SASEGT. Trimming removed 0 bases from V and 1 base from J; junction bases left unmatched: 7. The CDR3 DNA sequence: TGTGCCAGCAGTGAAGCCCTCGGGACAGGACGCCAAGAGACCCAGTACTTC. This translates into CASSEALGTGRQETQYF.

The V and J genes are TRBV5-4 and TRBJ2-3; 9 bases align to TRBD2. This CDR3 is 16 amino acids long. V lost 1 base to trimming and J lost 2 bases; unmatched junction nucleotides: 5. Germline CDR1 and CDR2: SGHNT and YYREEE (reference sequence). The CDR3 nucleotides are TGTGCCAGCAGCTTGTTGACTAGCGGATTCACAGATACGCAGTATTTT. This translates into CASSLLTSGFTDTQYF.